This T cell receptor (beta chain) originates from a study of patients and donors after allogeneic stem cell transplantation (dated by TCRdb to 2020 to 2022). Worth noting for this clonotype: Its cognate antigen has yet to be identified. Within one base of it there is no much larger clone, and no base qualities were kept.

Library method: RT-PCR. Sequencing was carried out with a NextSeq 550. TCRdb cleaned the public reads at Q25 with fastp, built clones with MiXCR and kept in-frame beta chains. Entries that share a CDR3 protein sequence are merged under the most common genes and DNA. For this sample the table gives around 200,000 distinct CDR3 sequences, of which 38% were detected only once. In total, the top ten clones hold 11% of the sample. Trimming costs V 0 bases and J 1 base, and their ends lie 16 bases apart. CDR1 MNHEY and CDR2 SVGAGI are derived from the germline V gene. From cysteine to phenylalanine, the CDR3 is 17 amino acids long. The sequence is cut down to CDR3 DNA, 51 bases in frame from base 1.

Input material: blood, either unsorted or a sorted T cell fraction (not recorded which). The receptor comes from a human donor who was either an allogeneic HSCT recipient or a stem cell or donor lymphocyte infusion donor (not recorded which). It is not recorded whose cells these are; they may come from a transplant donor. Here the chain combines TRBV6-5 and TRBJ2-7, with the D segment identity uncertain. The nucleotide sequence is given as TGTGCCAGCAGTTACTCGAGAGGTCGAGGCATGTCCTACGAGCAGTACTTC. Protein translation: CASSYSRGRGMSYEQYF.